This paragraph reports one T cell receptor beta chain. Which antigen it targets is not known. Within one base of it there is no much larger clone, and no base qualities were kept. The sample belongs to a study of blood T cell repertoires in COVID-19 (dated by TCRdb to 2019 to 2021). Context from the whole study: Samples from collaborators originated in the United States, Italy and Spain and spanned both the acute and convalescent phases of COVID-19. The prospective study material was composed of cDNA or gDNA derived from T cells, B-cell-depleted T cells, or PBMCs. Deeply sampled blood TCRbeta repertoires from subjects exposed to, actively infected with, or recovered from COVID-19 were included in the dataset. The repertoires were released in a freely available public database meant as a resource for research on the immune response to SARS-CoV-2. The samples were drawn from two sources: the first 160 participants of the ongoing ImmuneRACE study, and 1,254 subjects contributed by 6 global collaborators. Nearly every sample came with metadata listing a de-identified subject ID, COVID-19 status, age in years and sex. Where HLA class I and class II types were available, the types were taken from metadata supplied by the sample provider, not from assay-based typing.

V is pruned by 2 bases and J by 12 bases, leaving 11 bases of the junction without a gene match. In the germline V gene, CDR1 corresponds to WSHSY and CDR2 to SAAADI. The CDR3 runs 14 residues from the cysteine to the phenylalanine. The CDR3 DNA has 42 bases and is translated from base 1. On the study overall, not on this receptor specifically: The amount of clinical and demographic metadata varied by source and participant and was provided uncurated.

Whole blood was collected in K2EDTA tubes by collaborating institutions according to the institutions' own protocols. For TCRbeta analysis, collaborator samples were shipped as frozen whole blood, as isolated PBMCs, or as DNA extracted from either sample type. TCRbeta CDR3 regions were amplified from genomic DNA using the immunoSEQ Assay, a bias-controlled multiplex PCR. The authors' analysis ran thus. The number of nucleated cells in each sample was estimated by amplification of reference gene primers within the assay. To quantify the absolute abundance of each unique TCRbeta CDR3 rearrangement, sequence reads were collapsed and filtered. For each sample, productive Simpson clonality was calculated as the square root of Simpson's diversity index across productive rearrangements. Entries here come from immuneACCESS through TCRdb and include only in-frame sequences with V and J called. Some clones fail to appear in such tables; in the studies checked, an unresolved V gene covers under half of the shortfall, and the cause of the remainder is unknown. The V and J calls and the clone size are those of that table, but D and trimming were determined from the DNA. In this sample the table shows 200,000 to 250,000 clones, approximately 86% of which occur a single time. Of the sample, 7.1% is held by the ten largest clones.

The sequenced sample consisted of peripheral blood. The clonotype originates from a woman in her 70s with active or convalescent COVID-19. This sequence uses TRBV10-2 and TRBJ1-1; 8 central nucleotides agree with TRBD1. The CDR3 loop reads CASSETTRTGQSFF. Read as DNA, the sequence is TGCGCCAGCAGTGAGACGACCAGGACAGGGCAATCTTTCTTT.